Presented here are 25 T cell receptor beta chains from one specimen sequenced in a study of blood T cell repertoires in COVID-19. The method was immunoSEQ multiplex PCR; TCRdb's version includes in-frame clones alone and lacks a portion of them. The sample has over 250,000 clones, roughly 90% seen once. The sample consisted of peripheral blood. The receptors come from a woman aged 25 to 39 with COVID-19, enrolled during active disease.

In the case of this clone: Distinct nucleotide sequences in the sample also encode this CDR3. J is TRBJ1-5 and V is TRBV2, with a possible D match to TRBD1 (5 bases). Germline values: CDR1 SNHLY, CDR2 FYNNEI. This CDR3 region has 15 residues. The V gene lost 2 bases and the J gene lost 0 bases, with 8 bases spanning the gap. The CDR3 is CASSELRGSNQPQHF. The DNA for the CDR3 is TGTGCCAGCAGTGAACTTAGGGGTAGCAATCAGCCCCAGCATTTT.

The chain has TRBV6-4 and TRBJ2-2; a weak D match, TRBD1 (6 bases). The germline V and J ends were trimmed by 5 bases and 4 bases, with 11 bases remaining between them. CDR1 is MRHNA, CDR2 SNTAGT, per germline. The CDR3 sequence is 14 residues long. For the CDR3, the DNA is TGTGCCAGCAGTTGGACAGCCCTCACCGGGGAGCTGTTTTTT. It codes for CASSWTALTGELFF.

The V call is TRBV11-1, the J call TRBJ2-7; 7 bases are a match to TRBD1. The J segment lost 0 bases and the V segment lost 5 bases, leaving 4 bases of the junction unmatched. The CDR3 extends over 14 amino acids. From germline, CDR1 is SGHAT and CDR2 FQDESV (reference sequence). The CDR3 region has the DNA TGTGCCAGCAGCGTGGACAGGCTCTCCTACGAGCAGTACTTC. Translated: CASSVDRLSYEQYF. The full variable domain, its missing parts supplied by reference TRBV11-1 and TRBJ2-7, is EAEVAQSPRYKITEKSQAVAFWCDPISGHATLYWYRQILGQGPELLVQFQDESVVDDSQLPKDRFSAERLKGVDSTLKIQPAELGDSAMYLCASSVDRLSYEQYFGPGTRLTVT.

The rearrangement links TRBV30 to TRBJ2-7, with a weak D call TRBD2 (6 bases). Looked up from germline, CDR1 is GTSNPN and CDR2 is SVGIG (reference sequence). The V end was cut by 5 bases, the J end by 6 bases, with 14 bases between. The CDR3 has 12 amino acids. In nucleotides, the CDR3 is TGTGCCTGGGGCTCACCGGGGGTCGAGCAGTACTTC. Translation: CAWGSPGVEQYF. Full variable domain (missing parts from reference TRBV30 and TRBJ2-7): SQTIHQWPATLVQPVGSPLSLECTVEGTSNPNLYWYRQAAGRGLQLLFYSVGIGQISSEVPQNLSASRPQDRQFILSSKKLLLSDSGFYLCAWGSPGVEQYFGPGTRLTVT.

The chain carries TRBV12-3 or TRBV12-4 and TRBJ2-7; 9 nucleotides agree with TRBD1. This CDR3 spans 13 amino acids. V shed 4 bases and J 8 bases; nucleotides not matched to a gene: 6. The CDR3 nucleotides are TGTGCCAGCAGTTCGGGACAGGGATACAAGCAGTACTTC. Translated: CASSSGQGYKQYF.

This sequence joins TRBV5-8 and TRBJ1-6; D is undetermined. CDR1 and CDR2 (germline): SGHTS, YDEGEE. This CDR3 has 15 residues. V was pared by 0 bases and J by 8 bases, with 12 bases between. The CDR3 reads CASSLGAWRYSPLHF. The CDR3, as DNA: TGTGCCAGCAGCTTGGGGGCCTGGCGATATTCACCCCTCCACTTT.

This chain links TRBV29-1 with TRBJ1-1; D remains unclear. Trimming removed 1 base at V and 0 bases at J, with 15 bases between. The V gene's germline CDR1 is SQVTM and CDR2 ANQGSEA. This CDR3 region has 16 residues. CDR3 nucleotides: TGCAGCGTTGAAGGAAGAGGGAAAAACATGAACACTGAAGCTTTCTTT. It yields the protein CSVEGRGKNMNTEAFF.

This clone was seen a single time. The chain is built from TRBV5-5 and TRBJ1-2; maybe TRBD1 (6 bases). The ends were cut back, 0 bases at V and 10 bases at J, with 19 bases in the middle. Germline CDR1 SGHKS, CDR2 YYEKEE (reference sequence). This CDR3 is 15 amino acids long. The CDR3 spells CASSLEQGLTKDYTF. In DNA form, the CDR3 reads TGTGCCAGCAGCTTGGAACAGGGCCTAACAAAAGACTACACCTTC. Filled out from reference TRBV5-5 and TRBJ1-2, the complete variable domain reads DAGVTQSPTHLIKTRGQQVTLRCSPISGHKSVSWYQQVLGQGPQFIFQYYEKEERGRGNFPDRFSARQFPNYSSELNVNALLLGDSALYLCASSLEQGLTKDYTFGSGTRLTVV.

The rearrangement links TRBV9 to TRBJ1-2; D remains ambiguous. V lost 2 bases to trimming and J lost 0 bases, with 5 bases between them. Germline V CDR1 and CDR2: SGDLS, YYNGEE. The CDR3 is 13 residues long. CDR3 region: CASSVLSNYGYTF. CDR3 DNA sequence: TGTGCCAGCAGCGTTCTCTCTAACTATGGCTACACCTTC.

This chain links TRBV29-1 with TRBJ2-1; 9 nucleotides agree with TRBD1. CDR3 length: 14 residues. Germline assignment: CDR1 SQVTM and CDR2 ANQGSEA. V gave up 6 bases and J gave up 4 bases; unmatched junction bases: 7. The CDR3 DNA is TGCAGCGTCACACAGGGGGCGAGTTACAATGAGCAGTTCTTC. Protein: CSVTQGASYNEQFF.

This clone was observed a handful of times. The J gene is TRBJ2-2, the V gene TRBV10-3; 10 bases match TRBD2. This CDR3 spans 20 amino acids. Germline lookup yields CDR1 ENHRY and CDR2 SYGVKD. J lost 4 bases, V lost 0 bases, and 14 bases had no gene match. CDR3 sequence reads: CAISESTPSGRFSPTGELFF. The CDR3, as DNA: TGTGCCATCAGTGAGTCGACTCCTAGCGGGAGATTTTCCCCCACCGGGGAGCTGTTTTTT.

The CDR3 DNA reads as TGTGCCAGCTCAACAGGGGACAGGGGAACATACGAGCAGTACTTC. Translating gives CASSTGDRGTYEQYF. This sequence joins TRBV18 and TRBJ2-7; 10 bases match TRBD1. Germline V gene sequence: CDR1 KGHSH, CDR2 LQKENI. This CDR3 is 15 amino acids long. V lost 5 bases, J lost 4 bases, and 8 bases stayed unmatched.

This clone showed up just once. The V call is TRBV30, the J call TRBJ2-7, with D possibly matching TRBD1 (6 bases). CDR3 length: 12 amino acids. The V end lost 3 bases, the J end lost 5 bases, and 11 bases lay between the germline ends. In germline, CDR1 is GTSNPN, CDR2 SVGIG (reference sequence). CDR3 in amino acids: CAWSQGINEQYF. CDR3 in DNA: TGTGCCTGGAGCCAGGGGATCAACGAGCAGTACTTC.

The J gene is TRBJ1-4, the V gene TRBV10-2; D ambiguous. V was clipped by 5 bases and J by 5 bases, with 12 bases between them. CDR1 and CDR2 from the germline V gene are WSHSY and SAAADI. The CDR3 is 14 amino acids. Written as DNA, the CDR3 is TGCGCCAGCAGTCGAGGGAATCCAAATGAAAAACTGTTTTTT. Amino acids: CASSRGNPNEKLFF.

The CDR3 loop reads CASSFESSGNTIYF. CDR3 bases: TGTGCCAGCAGCTTCGAGAGCTCTGGAAACACCATATATTTT. The V gene is TRBV13, the J gene TRBJ1-3; D not resolved. V was pared by 3 bases and J by 0 bases, with 6 bases between. Germline assignment: CDR1 PRHDT and CDR2 FYEKMQ (reference sequence). This CDR3 region has 14 residues.

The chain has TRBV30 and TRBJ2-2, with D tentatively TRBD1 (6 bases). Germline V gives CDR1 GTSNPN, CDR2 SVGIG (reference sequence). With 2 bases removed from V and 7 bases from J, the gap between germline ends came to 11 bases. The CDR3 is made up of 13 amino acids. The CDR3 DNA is TGTGCCTGGAGTTCAGGGGAAGGCGGGGAGCTGTTTTTT. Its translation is CAWSSGEGGELFF. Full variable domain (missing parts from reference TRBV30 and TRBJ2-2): SQTIHQWPATLVQPVGSPLSLECTVEGTSNPNLYWYRQAAGRGLQLLFYSVGIGQISSEVPQNLSASRPQDRQFILSSKKLLLSDSGFYLCAWSSGEGGELFFGEGSRLTVL.

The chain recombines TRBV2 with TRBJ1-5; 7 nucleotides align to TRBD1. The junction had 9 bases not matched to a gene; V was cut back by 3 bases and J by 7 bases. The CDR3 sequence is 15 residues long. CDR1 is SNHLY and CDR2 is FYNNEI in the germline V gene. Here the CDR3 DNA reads TGTGCCAGCAGTGACCTGGACAGGAAGGTGCAGCCCCAGCATTTT. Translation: CASSDLDRKVQPQHF.

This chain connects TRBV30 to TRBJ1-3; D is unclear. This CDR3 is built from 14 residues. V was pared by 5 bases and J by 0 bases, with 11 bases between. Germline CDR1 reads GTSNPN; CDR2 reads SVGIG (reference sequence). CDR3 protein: CAWGRMRSGNTIYF. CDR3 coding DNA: TGTGCCTGGGGCAGGATGCGCTCTGGAAACACCATATATTTT. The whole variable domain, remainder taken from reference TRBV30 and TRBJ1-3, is SQTIHQWPATLVQPVGSPLSLECTVEGTSNPNLYWYRQAAGRGLQLLFYSVGIGQISSEVPQNLSASRPQDRQFILSSKKLLLSDSGFYLCAWGRMRSGNTIYFGEGSWLTVV.

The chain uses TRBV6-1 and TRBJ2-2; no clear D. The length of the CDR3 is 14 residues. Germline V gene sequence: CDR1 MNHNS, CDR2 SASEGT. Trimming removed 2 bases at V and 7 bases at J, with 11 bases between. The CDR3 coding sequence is TGTGCCAGCAGTGAAATGTCCTTCGGCGGGGAGCTGTTTTTT. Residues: CASSEMSFGGELFF.

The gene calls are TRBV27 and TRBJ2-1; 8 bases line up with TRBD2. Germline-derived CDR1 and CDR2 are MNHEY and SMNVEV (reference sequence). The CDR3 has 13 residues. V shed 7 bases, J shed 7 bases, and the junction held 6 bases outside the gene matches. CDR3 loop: CASKISGENEQFF. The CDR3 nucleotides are TGTGCCAGCAAAATTAGCGGGGAAAATGAGCAGTTCTTC.

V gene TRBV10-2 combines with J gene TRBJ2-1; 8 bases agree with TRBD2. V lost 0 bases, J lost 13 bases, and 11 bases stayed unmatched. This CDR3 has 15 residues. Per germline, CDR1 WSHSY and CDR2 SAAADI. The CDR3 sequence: CASSESTLTAGGQFF. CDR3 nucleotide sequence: TGCGCCAGCAGTGAGTCGACTCTGACGGCGGGAGGTCAGTTCTTC.

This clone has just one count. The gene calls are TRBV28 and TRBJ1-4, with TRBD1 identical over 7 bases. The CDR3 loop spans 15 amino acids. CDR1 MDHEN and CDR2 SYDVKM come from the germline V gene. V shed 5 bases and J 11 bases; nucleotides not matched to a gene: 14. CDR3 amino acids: CASSRRQGAAGKLFF. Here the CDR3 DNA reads TGTGCCAGCAGTCGTAGACAGGGAGCGGCCGGGAAACTGTTTTTT. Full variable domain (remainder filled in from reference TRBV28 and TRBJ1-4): DVKVTQSSRYLVKRTGEKVFLECVQDMDHENMFWYRQDPGLGLRLIYFSYDVKMKEKGDIPEGYSVSREKKERFSLILESASTNQTSMYLCASSRRQGAAGKLFFGSGTQLSVL.

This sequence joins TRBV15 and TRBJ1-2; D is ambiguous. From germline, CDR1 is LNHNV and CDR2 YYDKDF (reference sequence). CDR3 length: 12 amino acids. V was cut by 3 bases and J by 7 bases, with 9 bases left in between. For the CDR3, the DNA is TGTGCCACCAGCAGTGCTAGCGGTGGCTACACCTTC. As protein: CATSSASGGYTF.

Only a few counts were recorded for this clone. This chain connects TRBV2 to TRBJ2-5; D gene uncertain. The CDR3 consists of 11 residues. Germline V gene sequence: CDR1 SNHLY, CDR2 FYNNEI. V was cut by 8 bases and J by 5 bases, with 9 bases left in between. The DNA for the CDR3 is TGTGCCAGCTTTACCGGGGAGACCCAGTACTTC. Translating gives CASFTGETQYF.

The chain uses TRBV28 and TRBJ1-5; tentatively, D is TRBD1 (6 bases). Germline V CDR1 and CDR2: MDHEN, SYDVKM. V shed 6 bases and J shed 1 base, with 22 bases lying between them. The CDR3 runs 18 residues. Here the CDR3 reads CASRKRRGTIESNQPQHF. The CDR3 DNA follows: TGTGCCAGCAGGAAACGGAGAGGGACAATTGAAAGCAATCAGCCCCAGCATTTT.